This T cell receptor beta chain was observed in a study of T cell responses to AZD1222 COVID-19 vaccine. Study-wide results and limits: Two AZD1222 doses significantly raised spike-specific TCR breadth and depth over controls. It was only a handful of AZD1222 recipients who were seropositive at baseline. Donors, mostly white British, included more females; clonal diversity was possibly underestimated.

V shed 3 bases, J shed 0 bases, and the junction held 15 bases outside the gene matches. The CDR3 runs 19 residues. Germline values: CDR1 MNHEY, CDR2 SVGEGT. This clone appeared a single time. No antigen is known for it. Data came from immunoSEQ multiplex PCR; TCRdb stores just in-frame clones and leaves some out. The table lists 150,000 to 200,000 clones, 90% to 95% of them singletons. The TCR originated in an adult who received the AZD1222 COVID-19 vaccine. Sequenced material: peripheral blood, taken 28 days after the second AZD1222 dose. The chain carries TRBV6-2 or TRBV6-3 and TRBJ2-7; TRBD2 matches at 9 bases. DNA of the CDR3: TGTGCCAGCAGTTATGAACTAGGAGCGGGAGGTTTAAGCTCCTACGAGCAGTACTTC. Its protein is CASSYELGAGGLSSYEQYF.